This T cell receptor beta chain was sequenced for a study of T-cell reconstitution after alpha-beta-depleted transplantation in children (dated by TCRdb to about 2016). Looking at the study overall: Using TCR repertoire profiling, the study quantitatively followed how T-cell immune reconstitution unfolded in children after TCRalphabeta/CD19-depleted allogeneic hematopoietic cell transplantation.

Regarding this clonotype: Its binding antigen is unknown. No base qualities exist here, and no much larger clone lies one base off it.

The trim is 3 bases for V and 6 bases for J, with a gap of 21 bases between the germline ends. CDR1 and CDR2 (SGHRS, YFSETQ) derive from the germline V gene. The CDR3 runs 16 residues from the cysteine to the phenylalanine. Only CDR3 DNA remains: 48 bases, in frame from the first base. The library was generated by PCR. The sequencer was an Illumina HiSeq 2500. To normalize quantification of the TCRbeta repertoire, the TCR libraries were built with molecular barcoding that relied on unique molecular identifiers. The public reads were run again by TCRdb, first through fastp at Q25 and then through MiXCR, and only productive beta chains were kept. Under each unique CDR3 protein, matching rows form one entry showing the most common genes and DNA. The sample data list about 110,000 distinct CDR3 sequences, and under 13% of these were observed just once. The ten largest clones take up 34% of the sample. The meaning of the sample's treatment or condition label: allogeneic hematopoietic cell transplantation with graft depleted of TCRalphabeta T cells and CD19 B cells. TCRalphabeta/CD19-depleted allogeneic hematopoietic cell grafts were given to the transplant recipients, all of whom were children.

General conclusions and limits of the study: Apparently early alphabetaT-cell count recovery about two months after transplant reportedly relied on only several hundred rapidly expanded clones derived from non-depleted graft cells. Over subsequent months, a decline in hyperexpanded clone frequencies was noted, and after one year, T-cell counts and TCRbeta diversity were mostly ascribed to newly produced T cells. The high TCRbeta diversity at day 60 in some patients was ascribed to recipient T cells and intrathymic progenitors that had survived conditioning.

The sequence links TRBV5-1 to TRBJ1-1; a tentative D match to TRBD1 spans 6 bases. Specimen: PBMCs, collected before TCRalphabeta/CD19-depleted stem cell transplant. The source is a boy between 2 and 10 years old with acute lymphoblastic leukemia, due to receive a stem cell transplant. The CDR3: CASSSGGRAPDAEAFF. The DNA reads as follows: TGCGCCAGCAGCTCCGGGGGCAGGGCACCTGACGCTGAAGCTTTCTTT. The CDR3 plus the reference TRBV5-1 and TRBJ1-1 genes for the other parts give the full variable domain: KAGVTQTPRYLIKTRGQQVTLSCSPISGHRSVSWYQQTPGQGLQFLFEYFSETQRNKGNFPGRFSGRQFSNSRSEMNVSTLELGDSALYLCASSSGGRAPDAEAFFGQGTRLTVV.